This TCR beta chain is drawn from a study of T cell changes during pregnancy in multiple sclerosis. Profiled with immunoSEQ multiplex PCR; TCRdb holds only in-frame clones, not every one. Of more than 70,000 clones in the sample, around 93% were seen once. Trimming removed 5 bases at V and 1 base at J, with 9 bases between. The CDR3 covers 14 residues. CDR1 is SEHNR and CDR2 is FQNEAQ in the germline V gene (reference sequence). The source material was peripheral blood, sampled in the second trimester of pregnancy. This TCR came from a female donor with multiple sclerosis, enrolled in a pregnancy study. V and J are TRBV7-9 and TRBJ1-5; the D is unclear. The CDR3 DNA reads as TGTGCCAGCAGCGGGTGGAGAAGCAATCAGCCCCAGCATTTT. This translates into CASSGWRSNQPQHF.